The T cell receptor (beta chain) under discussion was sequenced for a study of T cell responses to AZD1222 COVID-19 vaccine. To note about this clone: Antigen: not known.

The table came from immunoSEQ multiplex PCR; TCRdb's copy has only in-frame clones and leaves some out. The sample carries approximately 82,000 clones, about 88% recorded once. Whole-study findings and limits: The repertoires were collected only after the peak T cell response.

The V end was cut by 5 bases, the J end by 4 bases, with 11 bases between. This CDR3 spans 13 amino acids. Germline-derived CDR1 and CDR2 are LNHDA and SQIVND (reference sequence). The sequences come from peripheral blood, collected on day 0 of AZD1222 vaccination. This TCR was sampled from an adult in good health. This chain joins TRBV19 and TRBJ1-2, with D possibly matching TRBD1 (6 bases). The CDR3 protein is CASSVSGVYGYTF. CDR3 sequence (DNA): TGTGCCAGTAGTGTGTCAGGGGTCTATGGCTACACCTTC. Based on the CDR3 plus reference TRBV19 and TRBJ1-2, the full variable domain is DGGITQSPKYLFRKEGQNVTLSCEQNLNHDAMYWYRQDPGQGLRLIYYSQIVNDFQKGDIAEGYSVSREKKESFPLTVTSAQKNPTAFYLCASSVSGVYGYTFGSGTRLTVV.